This TCR beta chain appears in the sequencing data of a study of naive and memory T cell subsets. CMV status came from CD4+ IFNgamma after overnight CMV lysate stimulation. Four subsets defined by CD45RA and CD27 were sorted after CD3, CD4, CD8 and live/dead staining. For this clonotype: Its matching antigen is unknown.

An equimolar mix of two oligonucleotides served as the beta constant-region primer for TRBC1 and TRBC2. The ligated cDNA underwent four PCR rounds using SP2 and nested alpha and beta constant-region primers. Using its own MiXCR run on the UMI-ligation and nested PCR reads, TCRdb lists one record per CDR3 protein. The table shows 150,000 or so distinct CDR3 sequences, with about 20% occurring only once. Germline lookup yields CDR1 SGHAT and CDR2 FQNNGV. After removal of 3 bases from V and 2 bases from J, the junction contained 1 base not matched to a gene. This CDR3 region has 15 residues. Whole-study results and caveats: No ground truth validated the naive and memory repertoire findings. A few larger clonotypes appeared in naive repertoires, especially CD8, possibly memory cells re-expressing CD45RA. Activation and differentiation may alter RNA-based TCR counts.

This receptor was taken from a human donor in good health. The sequenced material came from naive CD4+ T cells from blood. V and J are TRBV11-2 and TRBJ2-1, with 10 positions matching TRBD2. CDR3 nucleotides: TGTGCCAGCAGCTTTACTAGCGGGGCCTACAATGAGCAGTTCTTC. This encodes CASSFTSGAYNEQFF.